This T cell receptor (beta chain) emerged from a study of metastatic and nonmetastatic thyroid tumors. Study details: Both malignant and benign thyroid patients supplied peripheral blood and tumor or nodule tissue samples, across which the repertoires of these patients were then compared.

Until they underwent thyroid surgery, no patient had received any treatment. TCRdb re-called the PCR reads through MiXCR. The table includes 46,000 or so clones, about 16% detected once. This clone was detected ten times or more. The germline V gene has CDR1 SGHRS and CDR2 YFSETQ. The CDR3 is 14 residues long. With 0 bases clipped from V and 5 bases from J, the junction kept 2 bases outside the gene matches. The clonotype originates from a female donor with papillary thyroid cancer or a benign thyroid nodule (not recorded which). Some clones in this sample may be carry-over from other donors' samples. The chain uses TRBV5-1 and TRBJ2-5, with 9 bases lining up with TRBD2. Specimen: blood. This chain's CDR3 is CASSLEGLAETQYF. The CDR3, as DNA: TGCGCCAGCAGCTTGGAGGGACTAGCCGAGACCCAGTACTTC.